Ten or more counts support the clone carrying this TCR beta chain. One entry per CDR3 protein, called by TCRdb with MiXCR from the 5' RACE reads. The table lists more than 150,000 distinct CDR3 sequences, about 20% of them singletons. This sample is part of a study of CD8 T cells in ankylosing spondylitis. With 1 base clipped from V and 8 bases from J, the junction kept 5 bases outside the gene matches. Germline CDR1 reads SGHRS; CDR2 reads YFSETQ. The CDR3 sequence is 13 residues long. This TCR derives from a male donor aged 5 to 29 with ankylosing spondylitis or in good health (not recorded which). Material: blood, either unsorted or a sorted T cell fraction (not recorded which). The chain is built from TRBV5-1 and TRBJ1-2; 7 bases are shared with TRBD1. The CDR3 bases are TGCGCCAGCAGCTTGTGGGGACAGTACGGCTACACCTTC. Amino acid sequence: CASSLWGQYGYTF.